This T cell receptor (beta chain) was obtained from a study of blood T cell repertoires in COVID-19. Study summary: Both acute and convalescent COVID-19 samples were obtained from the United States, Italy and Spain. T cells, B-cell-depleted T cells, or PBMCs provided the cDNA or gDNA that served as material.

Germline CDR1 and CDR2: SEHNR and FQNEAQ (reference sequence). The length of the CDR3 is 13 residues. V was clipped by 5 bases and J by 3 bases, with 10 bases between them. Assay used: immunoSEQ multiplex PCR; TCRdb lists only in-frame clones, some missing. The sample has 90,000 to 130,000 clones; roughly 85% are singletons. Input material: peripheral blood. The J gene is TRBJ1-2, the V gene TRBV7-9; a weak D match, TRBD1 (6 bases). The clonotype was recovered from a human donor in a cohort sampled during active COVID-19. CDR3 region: CASSREGDYGYTF. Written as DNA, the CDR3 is TGTGCCAGCAGCCGAGAGGGGGACTATGGCTACACCTTC.